The T cell receptor (beta chain) described here comes from a study of Ad26.COV2.S vaccination and SARS-CoV-2 variants. Points from the study as a whole: Placebo recipients had lower spike-specific TCR breadth than vaccine recipients.

Between the trimmed V and J ends, which lost 8 bases and 4 bases, there was a span of 14 bases. The CDR3 contains 13 residues. CDR1 and CDR2 from the germline V gene are MNHEY and SVGAGI. Measured with immunoSEQ multiplex PCR; TCRdb has only the in-frame clones, and not every one. The sample yields about 350,000 clones, more than 75% seen once. This clone was counted a few times. What it binds is unknown. Treatment of the sample: over 15 received Ad26.COV2.S at low or high dose, single or two shots; about 5 received placebo; per-sample allocation not given. Each sample was drawn 63 days after the first injection (of vaccine or placebo).

This specimen was peripheral blood, taken in a trial of Ad26.COV2.S vaccine versus placebo. The receptor comes from a person between 18 and 65 years old who received the Ad26.COV2.S COVID-19 vaccine or a placebo. V and J are TRBV6-5 and TRBJ1-2; D not certain. Here the CDR3 reads CASGGMGGYGYTF. DNA for the CDR3: TGTGCCAGCGGAGGGATGGGCGGCTATGGCTACACCTTC.